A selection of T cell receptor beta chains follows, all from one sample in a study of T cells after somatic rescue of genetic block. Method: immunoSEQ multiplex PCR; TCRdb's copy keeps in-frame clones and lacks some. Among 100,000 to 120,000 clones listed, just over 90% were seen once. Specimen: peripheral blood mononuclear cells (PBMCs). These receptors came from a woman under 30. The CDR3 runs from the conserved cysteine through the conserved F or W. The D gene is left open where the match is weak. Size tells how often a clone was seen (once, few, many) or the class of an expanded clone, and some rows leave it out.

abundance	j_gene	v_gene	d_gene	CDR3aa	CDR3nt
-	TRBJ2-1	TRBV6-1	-	CASSDGQPYNEQFF	TGTGCCAGCAGTGACGGACAGCCGTACAATGAGCAGTTCTTC
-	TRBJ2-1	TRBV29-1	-	CSVEGGRNNEQFF	TGCAGCGTTGAAGGGGGGCGAAACAATGAGCAGTTCTTC
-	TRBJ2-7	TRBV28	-	CASGLLTGSPYEQYF	TGTGCCAGCGGACTCCTGACCGGTAGTCCGTACGAGCAGTACTTC
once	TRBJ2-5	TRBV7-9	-	CASSREETQYF	TGTGCCAGCAGCAGGGAGGAGACCCAGTACTTC
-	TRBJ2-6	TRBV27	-	CASSPFRSGANVLTF	TGTGCCAGCAGTCCCTTCCGTTCTGGGGCCAACGTCCTGACTTTC
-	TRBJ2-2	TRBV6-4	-	CASTADGATGELFF	TGTGCCAGCACGGCAGATGGAGCCACCGGGGAGCTGTTTTTT
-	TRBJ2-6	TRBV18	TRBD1	CASSPGQGAGANVLTF	TGTGCCAGCTCACCAGGACAGGGGGCTGGGGCCAACGTCCTGACTTTC
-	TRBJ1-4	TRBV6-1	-	CASSEWGNSRNEKLFF	TGTGCCAGCAGCGAATGGGGGAACTCAAGAAATGAAAAACTGTTTTTT
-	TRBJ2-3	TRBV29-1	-	CSVVYAVDTQYF	TGCAGCGTTGTTTATGCCGTAGATACGCAGTATTTT
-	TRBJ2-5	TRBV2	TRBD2	CASSIGLADPQETQYF	TGTGCCAGCAGCATCGGACTAGCGGACCCCCAAGAGACCCAGTACTTC
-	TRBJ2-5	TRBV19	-	CASSIARDIGETQYF	TGTGCCAGTAGTATAGCTCGGGACATCGGGGAGACCCAGTACTTC
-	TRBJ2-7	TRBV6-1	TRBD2	CASRGTSGGYEQYF	TGTGCCAGCAGAGGGACTAGCGGGGGATACGAGCAGTACTTC
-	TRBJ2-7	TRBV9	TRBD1	CASSETGQAQQYF	TGTGCCAGCAGCGAGACAGGACAGGCGCAGCAGTACTTC
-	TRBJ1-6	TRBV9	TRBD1	CASSPGGSASPLHF	TGTGCCAGCAGCCCAGGGGGGTCGGCTTCACCCCTCCACTTT
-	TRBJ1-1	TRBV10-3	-	CAISDYTEAFF	TGTGCCATCAGTGATTATACTGAAGCTTTCTTT
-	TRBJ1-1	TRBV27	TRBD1	CASSLRVSTGTGRTEAFF	TGTGCCAGCAGTTTGCGGGTCTCGACCGGGACAGGGCGGACTGAAGCTTTCTTT
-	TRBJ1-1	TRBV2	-	CASSPRSTANTEAFF	TGTGCCAGCAGTCCTAGATCAACAGCGAACACTGAAGCTTTCTTT
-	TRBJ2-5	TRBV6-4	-	CASSSGPQETQYF	TGTGCCAGCAGTTCCGGGCCCCAAGAGACCCAGTACTTC
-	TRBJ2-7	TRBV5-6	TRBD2	CASNFGGGIEQYF	TGTGCCAGCAATTTTGGCGGGGGGATCGAGCAGTACTTC
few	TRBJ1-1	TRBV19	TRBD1	CASTRGQINTEAFF	TGTGCCAGTACCCGGGGACAGATAAACACTGAAGCTTTCTTT
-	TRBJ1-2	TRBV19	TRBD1	CASSSARPGQGLWRYGYTF	TGTGCCAGTAGTAGCGCCCGGCCGGGACAGGGTCTTTGGCGATATGGCTACACCTTC
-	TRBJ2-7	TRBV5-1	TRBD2	CASSLGSGGLHYEQYF	TGCGCCAGCAGCTTAGGTAGCGGGGGCCTACACTACGAGCAGTACTTC
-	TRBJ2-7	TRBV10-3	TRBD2	CAISEPFSGRRGPRGYEQYF	TGTGCCATCAGTGAGCCCTTTAGCGGGAGACGAGGCCCTAGGGGGTACGAGCAGTACTTC
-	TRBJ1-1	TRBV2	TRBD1	CASSRTGPMNTEAFF	TGTGCCAGCTCTCGGACAGGGCCTATGAACACTGAAGCTTTCTTT
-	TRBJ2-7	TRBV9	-	CASSVGAGSSYEQYF	TGTGCCAGCAGCGTAGGGGCAGGGAGTAGCTACGAGCAGTACTTC
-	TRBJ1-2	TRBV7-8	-	CASSFDKFTYGYTF	TGTGCCAGCAGCTTTGACAAGTTTACCTATGGCTACACCTTC
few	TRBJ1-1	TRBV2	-	CASSASGVMNTEAFF	TGTGCCAGCAGTGCCTCAGGGGTCATGAACACTGAAGCTTTCTTT
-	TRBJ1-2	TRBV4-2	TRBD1	CASSQLDRDNYGYTF	TGTGCCAGCAGCCAACTCGACAGGGATAACTATGGCTACACCTTC
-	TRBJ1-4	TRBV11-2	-	CASSREGRHEKLFF	TGTGCCAGCAGCCGGGAGGGAAGGCATGAAAAACTGTTTTTT
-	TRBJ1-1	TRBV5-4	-	CAGFRGGLNTEAFF	TGTGCCGGATTCCGGGGAGGGCTAAACACTGAAGCTTTCTTT
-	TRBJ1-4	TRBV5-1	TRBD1	CASSERTGATNEKLFF	TGCGCCAGCAGCGAACGGACAGGGGCTACTAATGAAAAACTGTTTTTT
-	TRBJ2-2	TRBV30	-	CAHRQPYTGELFF	TGTGCCCACCGACAGCCTTACACCGGGGAGCTGTTTTTT
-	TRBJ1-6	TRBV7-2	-	CASSPLLGYGSYNSPLHF	TGTGCCAGCAGCCCATTATTAGGGTATGGCTCCTATAATTCACCCCTCCACTTT
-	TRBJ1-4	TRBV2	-	CASSLSSKLFF	TGTGCCAGCAGTCTCTCAAGCAAACTGTTTTTT
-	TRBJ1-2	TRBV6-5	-	CASSLDSGVYGYTF	TGTGCCAGCAGTTTGGACTCAGGGGTCTATGGCTACACCTTC
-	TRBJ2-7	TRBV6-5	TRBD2	CASKRGARYEQYF	TGTGCCAGCAAGCGGGGGGCGCGTTACGAGCAGTACTTC
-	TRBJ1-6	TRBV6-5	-	CASTQMQQHNSPLHF	TGTGCCAGCACCCAAATGCAGCAACATAATTCACCCCTCCACTTT
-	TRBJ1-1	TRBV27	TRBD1	CASATGDMNTEAFF	TGTGCCAGCGCTACAGGGGATATGAACACTGAAGCTTTCTTT
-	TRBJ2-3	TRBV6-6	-	CANSRTVTDTQYF	TGTGCCAACTCCCGGACAGTGACAGATACGCAGTATTTT
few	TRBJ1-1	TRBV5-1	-	CASSSQGENTEAFF	TGCGCCAGCAGCTCACAGGGAGAGAACACTGAAGCTTTCTTT
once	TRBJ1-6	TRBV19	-	CASSMVKSPLHF	TGTGCCAGTAGTATGGTGAAGTCACCCCTCCACTTT
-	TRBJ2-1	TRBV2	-	CASSDLDSQFF	TGTGCCAGCAGTGATCTGGACTCGCAGTTCTTC
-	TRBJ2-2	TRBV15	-	CATSRGVATLGFTGELFF	TGTGCCACCAGCAGAGGAGTAGCTACCCTTGGTTTCACCGGGGAGCTGTTTTTT
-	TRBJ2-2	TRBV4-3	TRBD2	CASSQDPKGLAGGRELFF	TGCGCCAGCAGCCAAGATCCCAAGGGTCTAGCGGGGGGGCGGGAGCTGTTTTTT
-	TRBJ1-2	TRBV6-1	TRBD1	CASRFRDRGGYTF	TGTGCCAGCAGGTTTCGGGACAGGGGAGGCTACACCTTC